This TCR beta chain was sequenced in a study of technical replicates of blood from a few donors. The protocol was immunoSEQ multiplex PCR, while the TCRdb copy is restricted to in-frame clones and leaves out a portion. The sample shows approximately 100,000 clones, 95% to 96% of them seen only once. The sample consisted of T cells isolated from PBMCs. This TCR was sampled from a human donor in good health.

The CDR3 nucleotides are TGTGCCAGCAGCCCAGGGGGGAGAGAGTATGGCTACACCTTC. This codes for CASSPGGREYGYTF. The genes are TRBV7-8 and TRBJ1-2; 7 bases fit TRBD1. This CDR3 contains 14 residues. Trimming at V came to 5 bases and at J to 5 bases, leaving 8 bases not matched to a gene. Germline V gene sequence: CDR1 SGHVS, CDR2 FQNEAQ.